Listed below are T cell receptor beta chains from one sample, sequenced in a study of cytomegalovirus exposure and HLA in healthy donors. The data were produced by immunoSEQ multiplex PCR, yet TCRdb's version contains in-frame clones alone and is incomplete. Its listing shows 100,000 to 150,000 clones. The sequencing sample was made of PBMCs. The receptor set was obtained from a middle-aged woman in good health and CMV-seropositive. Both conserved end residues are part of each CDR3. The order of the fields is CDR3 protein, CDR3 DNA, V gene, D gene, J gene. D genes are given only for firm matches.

cdr3_aa: CASTSGAQGNTIYF
cdr3_nt: TGTGCCAGCACCTCAGGGGCGCAAGGAAACACCATATATTTT
v_call: TRBV2
d_call: NA
j_call: TRBJ1-3

cdr3_aa: CASSQGDRAYGYTF
cdr3_nt: TGCGCCAGCAGCCAGGGGGACAGGGCCTATGGCTACACCTTC
v_call: TRBV4-1
d_call: TRBD1
j_call: TRBJ1-2

cdr3_aa: CASSLQGLASIPVGYTF
cdr3_nt: TGTGCCAGTAGTCTACAGGGGTTGGCGTCGATTCCGGTGGGCTACACCTTC
v_call: TRBV19
d_call: TRBD1
j_call: TRBJ1-2

cdr3_aa: CASSPDLRETQYF
cdr3_nt: TGTGCCAGCAGCCCTGATCTTCGGGAGACCCAGTACTTC
v_call: TRBV9
d_call: NA
j_call: TRBJ2-5

cdr3_aa: CASSSSGHGIYEQYF
cdr3_nt: TGTGCCAGTAGTTCATCGGGACACGGGATATACGAGCAGTACTTC
v_call: TRBV19
d_call: NA
j_call: TRBJ2-7

cdr3_aa: CASSITGAFYGYTF
cdr3_nt: TGTGCCAGTAGTATTACAGGGGCGTTCTATGGCTACACCTTC
v_call: TRBV19
d_call: TRBD1
j_call: TRBJ1-2

cdr3_aa: CASSLEQGAHEQYF
cdr3_nt: TGTGCCAGCAGCTTGGAACAGGGGGCACACGAGCAGTACTTC
v_call: TRBV5-4
d_call: TRBD1
j_call: TRBJ2-7

cdr3_aa: CASSVTGAAEAFF
cdr3_nt: TGTGCCAGCAGCGTAACAGGGGCGGCTGAAGCTTTCTTT
v_call: TRBV9
d_call: TRBD1
j_call: TRBJ1-1

cdr3_aa: CASSFAGGGGDTQYF
cdr3_nt: TGTGCCAGCAGCTTCGCCGGAGGAGGTGGAGATACGCAGTATTTT
v_call: TRBV5-4
d_call: NA
j_call: TRBJ2-3

cdr3_aa: CATSRNRGEETQYF
cdr3_nt: TGTGCCACCTCGCGAAACAGGGGCGAAGAGACCCAGTACTTC
v_call: TRBV18
d_call: TRBD1
j_call: TRBJ2-5

cdr3_aa: CASSVTSGSNQPQHF
cdr3_nt: TGTGCCAGTAGTGTGACATCTGGTAGCAATCAGCCCCAGCATTTT
v_call: TRBV19
d_call: NA
j_call: TRBJ1-5

cdr3_aa: CASSSGLYTDTQYF
cdr3_nt: TGTGCTAGCAGCTCGGGACTATACACAGATACGCAGTATTTT
v_call: TRBV7-7
d_call: TRBD2
j_call: TRBJ2-3

cdr3_aa: CASSVVPHGDTEAFF
cdr3_nt: TGTGCCAGCAGCGTAGTCCCCCACGGAGACACTGAAGCTTTCTTT
v_call: TRBV9
d_call: NA
j_call: TRBJ1-1

cdr3_aa: CSVVPTSGQQYF
cdr3_nt: TGCAGCGTAGTTCCTACTAGCGGGCAGCAGTACTTC
v_call: TRBV29-1
d_call: TRBD2
j_call: TRBJ2-7

cdr3_aa: CASLGVASGTHSYEQYF
cdr3_nt: TGTGCCAGCTTGGGAGTTGCTAGCGGGACCCACTCCTACGAGCAGTACTTC
v_call: TRBV2
d_call: TRBD2
j_call: TRBJ2-7